A single sample gave rise to the 10 T cell receptor beta chains below, sequenced in a study of T cells in Graves' hyperthyroidism and ophthalmopathy. TCR beta CDR3 regions were amplified from RNA transcripts. An initial round of RT-PCR targeting the TCR CDR3 relied on the HTBI primer set. TCRdb re-called the multiplex PCR reads through MiXCR, storing one row per CDR3 protein. Of roughly 630,000 distinct CDR3 sequences listed, about a sixth are singletons. Sequenced sample: blood. The receptors shown here come from a woman in her thirties with Graves' hyperthyroidism.

About this clonotype: One junction end disagrees with the germline gene, perhaps due to a read error. The V and J genes are TRBV2 and TRBJ2-3; 11 nucleotides align to TRBD2. Germline lookup yields CDR1 SNHLY and CDR2 FYNNEI. The CDR3 has 16 residues. In DNA, the CDR3 is TGTGCCAGCAGTGAAGGACTAGCGGGGATCACAAATACGCAGTATTTT. Encoded protein: CASSEGLAGITNTQYF.

The sample holds many counts of this clonotype. The chain couples TRBV6-2 or TRBV6-3 to TRBJ2-7; D might be TRBD2 (6 bases). This CDR3 contains 16 residues. Deletions cut 6 bases from V and 7 bases from J, with 25 bases between. Germline V lookup: CDR1 MNHEY, CDR2 SVGEGT. The CDR3 coding sequence is TGTGCCAGCAGCAAACCTGGACTTCCTCGGGGGAAAGAGCAGTACTTC. Protein product: CASSKPGLPRGKEQYF.

This clonotype has a count of ten or more. The chain links TRBV5-1 to TRBJ2-7, with 9 bases lining up with TRBD1. CDR1 SGHRS and CDR2 YFSETQ come from the germline V gene. The CDR3 covers 16 residues. V was clipped by 4 bases and J by 0 bases; unmatched bases: 8. The CDR3 loop is CASSIFPDRGSYEQYF. Written as DNA, the CDR3 is TGCGCCAGCAGCATCTTTCCGGACAGGGGCTCCTACGAGCAGTACTTC.

This clonotype came up many times. The chain is built from TRBV20-1 and TRBJ2-3, with D perhaps TRBD2 (6 bases). Germline V CDR1 and CDR2: DFQATT, SNEGSKA (reference sequence). CDR3 length: 15 amino acids. Trimming took off 0 bases at V and 4 bases at J, with 14 bases between the two ends. CDR3 in DNA: TGCAGTGCTAGAGACAGCGGAGGGTTGCCAGATACGCAGTATTTT. It yields the protein CSARDSGGLPDTQYF.

This clonotype was counted ten times or more. CDR3 loop: CAISDSPGEYEQYF. In DNA, the CDR3 is TGTGCCATCAGTGACAGTCCAGGGGAGTACGAGCAGTACTTC. The V call is TRBV10-3, the J call TRBJ2-7, with D tentatively TRBD1 (6 bases). Between the trimmed V and J ends, which lost 3 bases and 4 bases, there was a span of 13 bases. CDR1 and CDR2 from the germline V gene are ENHRY and SYGVKD. The CDR3 contains 14 residues.

Many counts were recorded for this clonotype. The chain has TRBV27 and TRBJ2-7; no clear D. Germline lookup yields CDR1 MNHEY and CDR2 SMNVEV (reference sequence). CDR3 size: 13 residues. V was shortened by 2 bases and J by 0 bases, with 5 bases between the two germline ends. The CDR3 DNA follows: TGTGCCAGCAGTTTAAGCGACTCCTACGAGCAGTACTTC. Residues: CASSLSDSYEQYF.

The chain has TRBV15 and TRBJ2-6, with no clear D. The V end lost 4 bases, the J end lost 2 bases, and 12 bases lay between the germline ends. CDR1 is LNHNV and CDR2 is YYDKDF in the germline V gene (reference sequence). CDR3 length equals 16 residues. This CDR3 is CATSIWGNPGANVLTF. CDR3 nucleotides: TGTGCCACCAGCATATGGGGTAACCCTGGGGCCAACGTCCTGACTTTC. Variable domain in full (rest from reference TRBV15 and TRBJ2-6): DAMVIQNPRYQVTQFGKPVTLSCSQTLNHNVMYWYQQKSSQAPKLLFHYYDKDFNNEADTPDNFQSRRPNTSFCFLDIRSPGLGDTAMYLCATSIWGNPGANVLTFGAGSRLTVL.

This clonotype was detected ten times or more. The J gene is TRBJ2-5, the V gene TRBV7-9; D is ambiguous. Deletions cut 3 bases from V and 5 bases from J, with 25 bases between. This CDR3 has 18 amino acids. Germline V gives CDR1 SEHNR, CDR2 FQNEAQ (reference sequence). In DNA, the CDR3 is TGTGCCAGCAGCTTTCTAGAACACTACAGCGACAAGTGGGAGACCCAGTACTTC. As protein: CASSFLEHYSDKWETQYF. The full variable domain, its missing parts supplied by reference TRBV7-9 and TRBJ2-5, is DTGVSQNPRHKITKRGQNVTFRCDPISEHNRLYWYRQTLGQGPEFLTYFQNEAQLEKSRLLSDRFSAERPKGSFSTLEIQRTEQGDSAMYLCASSFLEHYSDKWETQYFGPGTRLLVL.

This chain connects TRBV6-1 to TRBJ2-1; the match to TRBD2 covers 9 bases. J lost 4 bases, V lost 7 bases, and 8 bases had no gene match. Germline CDR1 MNHNS, CDR2 SASEGT. The CDR3 covers 15 residues. This CDR3 reads CASTPAGGRYNEQFF. The CDR3 nucleotides are TGTGCCAGCACCCCAGCGGGAGGACGATACAATGAGCAGTTCTTC.

This chain joins TRBV7-9 and TRBJ2-1; TRBD2 aligns across 9 bases. Trimming took 4 bases from V and 9 from J; bases not matched to a gene: 10. From germline, CDR1 is SEHNR and CDR2 FQNEAQ (reference sequence). This CDR3 comprises 15 residues. The CDR3 bases are TGTGCCAGCAGCTCAGTAGCGGGAGCTCGAGGTGAGCAGTTCTTC. Its translation: CASSSVAGARGEQFF.